The text below deals with one TCR beta chain. This record belongs to a study of blood T cell repertoires in COVID-19. Background on the study: The United States, Italy and Spain provided the acute and convalescent COVID-19 samples. In each case, the material was cDNA or gDNA derived from T cells, B-cell-depleted T cells, or PBMCs.

Authors' analysis steps: Amplifying reference gene primers gave estimates of nucleated cell counts. Sequencing was performed with immunoSEQ multiplex PCR; in TCRdb, only in-frame clones are kept and a portion is missing. From that table come the V and J calls and clone size; the DNA was used to work out D and trimming. The sample contains around 84,000 clones, about 88% of which appear only once. This CDR3 comprises 18 residues. CDR1 is MNHNS, CDR2 SASEGT, per germline. The V gene end was trimmed by 6 bases and the J gene end by 0 bases; junction bases not matched to a gene: 9. Sequencing was carried out using peripheral blood. The rearrangement links TRBV6-1 to TRBJ2-2; TRBD2 matches at 11 bases. The clonotype originates from a man aged 80 or over with active or convalescent COVID-19. CDR3 nucleotide sequence: TGTGCCAGCAGGGAACTAGCGGGGGCCTTCGCGAACACCGGGGAGCTGTTTTTT. Translating it yields CASRELAGAFANTGELFF.